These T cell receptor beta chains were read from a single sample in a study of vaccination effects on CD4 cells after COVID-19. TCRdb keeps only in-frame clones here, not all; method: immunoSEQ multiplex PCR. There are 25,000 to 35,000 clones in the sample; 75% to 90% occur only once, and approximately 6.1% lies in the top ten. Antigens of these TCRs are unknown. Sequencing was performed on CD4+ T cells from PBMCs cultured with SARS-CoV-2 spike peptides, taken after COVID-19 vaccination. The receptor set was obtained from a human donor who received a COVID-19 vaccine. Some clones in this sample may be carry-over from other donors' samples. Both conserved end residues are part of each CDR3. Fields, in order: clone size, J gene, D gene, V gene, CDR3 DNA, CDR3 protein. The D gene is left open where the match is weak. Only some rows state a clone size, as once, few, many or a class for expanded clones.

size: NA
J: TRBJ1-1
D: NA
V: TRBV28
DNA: TGTGCCAGCGGCCCCAAGAGGACTGAAGCTTTCTTT
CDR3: CASGPKRTEAFF

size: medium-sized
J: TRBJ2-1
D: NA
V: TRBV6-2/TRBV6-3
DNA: TGTGCCAGCAGTTACTTTTCAGGGAATCTTTACAATGAGCAGTTCTTC
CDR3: CASSYFSGNLYNEQFF

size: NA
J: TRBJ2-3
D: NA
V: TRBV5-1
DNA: TGCGCCAGCAGCTCCCGAGGCCTCAGCACAGATACGCAGTATTTT
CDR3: CASSSRGLSTDTQYF

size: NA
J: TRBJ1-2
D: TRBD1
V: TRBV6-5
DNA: TGTGCCAGCAGTTACGGACAGGGGGCGGGCTACACCTTC
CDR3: CASSYGQGAGYTF

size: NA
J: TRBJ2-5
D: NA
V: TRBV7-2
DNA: TGTGCCAGCAGCCCTACGGTGGAGGGGCGAGAGACCCAGTACTTC
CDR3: CASSPTVEGRETQYF

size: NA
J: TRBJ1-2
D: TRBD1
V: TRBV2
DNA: TGTGCCAGCAGGTGGACAGGAATCTACTATGGCTACACCTTC
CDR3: CASRWTGIYYGYTF

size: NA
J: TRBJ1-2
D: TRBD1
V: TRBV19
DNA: TGTGCCAGTAGTAGTTACGGGACAGGGGACGGGGCCTATGGCTACACCTTC
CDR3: CASSSYGTGDGAYGYTF

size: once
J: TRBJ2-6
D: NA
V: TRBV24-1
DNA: TGTGCCACCAGTGATTTGTCCCAGCCCCTCTCTGGGGCCAACGTCCTGACTTTC
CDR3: CATSDLSQPLSGANVLTF

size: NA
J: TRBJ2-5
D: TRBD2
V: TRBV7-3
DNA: TGTGCCAGCAGGAGACTCGGGGGACTAGCGGAAGAGACCCAGTACTTC
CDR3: CASRRLGGLAEETQYF

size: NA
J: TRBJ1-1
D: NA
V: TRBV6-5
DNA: TGTGCCAGCAAATCCGGGGGCATGAACACTGAAGCTTTCTTT
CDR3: CASKSGGMNTEAFF

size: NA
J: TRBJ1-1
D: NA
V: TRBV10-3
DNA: TGTGCCATCAGTGAGACCTCGCAGGGGCGGATGAACACTGAAGCTTTCTTT
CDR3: CAISETSQGRMNTEAFF

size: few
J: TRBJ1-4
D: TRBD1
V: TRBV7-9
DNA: TGTGCCTACTGGGGAGAGTGGGGACAGGGGGAAGAAAAACTGTTTTTT
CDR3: CAYWGEWGQGEEKLFF

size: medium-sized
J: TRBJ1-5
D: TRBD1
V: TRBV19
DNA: TGTGCCAGTAGCCAACCGACAGGGGTCCTCAATCAGCCCCAGCATTTT
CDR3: CASSQPTGVLNQPQHF

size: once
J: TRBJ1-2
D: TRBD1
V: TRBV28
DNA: TGTGCCAGCAGGGTACTCGGGACAGGGGCCTATGGCTACACCTTC
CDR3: CASRVLGTGAYGYTF

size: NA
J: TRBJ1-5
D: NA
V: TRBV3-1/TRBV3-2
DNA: TGTGCCAGCAGCCGCCTTACGCAGGACAATCAGCCCCAGCATTTT
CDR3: CASSRLTQDNQPQHF

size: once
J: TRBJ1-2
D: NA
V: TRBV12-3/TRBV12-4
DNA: TGTGCCAGCAGCCGGGGGAGAAACTATGGCTACACCTTC
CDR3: CASSRGRNYGYTF

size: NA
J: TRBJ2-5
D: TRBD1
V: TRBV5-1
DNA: TGCGCCAGCAGCCCCTATCAGGGGGAAGAGACCCAGTACTTC
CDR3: CASSPYQGEETQYF

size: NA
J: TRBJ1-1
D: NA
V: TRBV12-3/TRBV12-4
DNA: TGTGCCAGCAGTTTTAGACCGAACACTGAAGCTTTCTTT
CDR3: CASSFRPNTEAFF

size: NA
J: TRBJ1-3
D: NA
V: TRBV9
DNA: TGTGCCAGCAGCGTTACCGGAAACACCATATATTTT
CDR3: CASSVTGNTIYF

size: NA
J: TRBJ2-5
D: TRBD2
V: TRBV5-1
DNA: TGCGCCAGCAGCCCGGGACTAGCGGGGTGGGGGACCCAGTACTTC
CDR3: CASSPGLAGWGTQYF

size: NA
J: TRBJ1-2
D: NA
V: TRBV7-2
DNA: TGTGCCAGCAGCTTTTTCACCAGGGACTATGGCTACACCTTC
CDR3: CASSFFTRDYGYTF

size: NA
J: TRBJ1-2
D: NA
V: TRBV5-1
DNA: TGCGCCAGCAGCTTGGCTCTAGGGCAGGGAGGCTACACCTTC
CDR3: CASSLALGQGGYTF

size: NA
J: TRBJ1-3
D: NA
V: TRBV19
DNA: TGTGCCAGTAGTCCTGGGCCTGGAAACACCATATATTTT
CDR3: CASSPGPGNTIYF

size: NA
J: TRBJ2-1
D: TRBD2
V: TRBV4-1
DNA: TGCGCCAGCAGCCCCGGAGCGGGGGGGCCGTACAATGAGCAGTTCTTC
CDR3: CASSPGAGGPYNEQFF

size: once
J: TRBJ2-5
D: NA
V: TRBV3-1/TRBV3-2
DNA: TGTGCCACCAGTTCCGGGGGTAAAGAGACCCAGTACTTC
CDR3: CATSSGGKETQYF

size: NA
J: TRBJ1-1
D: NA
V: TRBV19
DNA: TGTGCCAGTAGTATAAACGGGAACACTGAAGCTTTCTTT
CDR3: CASSINGNTEAFF

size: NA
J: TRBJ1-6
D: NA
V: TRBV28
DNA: TGTGCCAGCAGTTTAGATTCGGGTTCACCCCTCCACTTT
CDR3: CASSLDSGSPLHF